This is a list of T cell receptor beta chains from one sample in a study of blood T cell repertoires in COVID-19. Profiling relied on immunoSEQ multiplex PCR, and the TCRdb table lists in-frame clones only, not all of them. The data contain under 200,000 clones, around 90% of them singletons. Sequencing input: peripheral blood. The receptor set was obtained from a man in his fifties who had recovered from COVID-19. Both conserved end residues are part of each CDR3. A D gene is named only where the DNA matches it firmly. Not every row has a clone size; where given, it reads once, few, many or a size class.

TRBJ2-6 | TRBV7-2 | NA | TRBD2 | TGTGCCAGCAGCTCCCGGCTAGCGGGAGACGCTGGGGCCAACGTCCTGACTTTC | CASSSRLAGDAGANVLTF
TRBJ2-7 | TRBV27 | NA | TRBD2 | TGTGCCAGCAGTTGGGAGGGGTCCTACGAGCAGTACTTC | CASSWEGSYEQYF
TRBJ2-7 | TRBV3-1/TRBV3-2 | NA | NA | TGTGCCAGCAGTAGCCAGACCTACTCCTACGAGCAGTACTTC | CASSSQTYSYEQYF
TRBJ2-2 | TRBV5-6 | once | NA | TGTGCCAGCAGCTCGGGATTTTCGAACACCGGGGAGCTGTTTTTT | CASSSGFSNTGELFF
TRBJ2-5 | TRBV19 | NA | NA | TGTGCCAGTAGTATAGACGGTGGAGGGACCCAGTACTTC | CASSIDGGGTQYF
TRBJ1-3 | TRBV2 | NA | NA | TGTGCCAGCAGTGAAACGGACAGACGAAACACCATATATTTT | CASSETDRRNTIYF
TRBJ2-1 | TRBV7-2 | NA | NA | TGTGCCAGCAGGGGAGTACTAGAGCAGTTCTTC | CASRGVLEQFF
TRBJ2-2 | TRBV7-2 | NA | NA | TGTGCCAGCAGCTTAGTGCCTAGGTCCGGGGAGCTGTTTTTT | CASSLVPRSGELFF
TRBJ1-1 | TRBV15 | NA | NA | TGTGCCACCAGCAGAGATAGGGGGTACACTGAAGCTTTCTTT | CATSRDRGYTEAFF
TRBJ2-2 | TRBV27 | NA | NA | TGTGCCAGCAGTTTAGGGCCCACCGGGGAGCTGTTTTTT | CASSLGPTGELFF
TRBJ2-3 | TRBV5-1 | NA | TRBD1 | TGCGCCAGCAGCTCGACAGGGGCGAGCACAGATACGCAGTATTTT | CASSSTGASTDTQYF
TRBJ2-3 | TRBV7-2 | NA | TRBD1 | TGTGCCAGCAGCTTAAGACAGGGGAGCACAGATACGCAGTATTTT | CASSLRQGSTDTQYF